The 19 T cell receptor beta chains reported below all come from one sample, sequenced in a study of neurological immune-mediated disorders. TCRdb used MiXCR to reprocess the 5' RACE reads, holding one entry per CDR3 protein. The table shows 66,000 or so distinct CDR3 sequences, with 4% to 6% occurring only once. Specimen: PBMCs. The receptor set was obtained from a woman in her thirties with multiple sclerosis.

This clonotype was seen many times. One end of the junction varies from germline; a read error may be responsible. V usage is TRBV7-7 and J usage is TRBJ2-3, with 7 nucleotides matching TRBD2. CDR3 size: 18 residues. The germline V gene encodes CDR1 SSHAT and CDR2 FNYEAQ (reference sequence). The CDR3 DNA sequence: TGTGCTAGCAGCCCCCGTCCAGGCGGAGCGGGGTACACAGATACGCAGTATTTT. Protein product: CASSPRPGGAGYTDTQYF.

The sample holds many counts of this clonotype. The rearrangement uses TRBV5-1 and TRBJ1-2; unclear D gene. CDR3 length equals 15 residues. The V gene lost 0 bases and the J gene lost 8 bases, with 17 bases spanning the gap. Looked up from germline, CDR1 is SGHRS and CDR2 is YFSETQ. Here the CDR3 reads CASSLDERVGKGYTF. For the CDR3, the DNA is TGCGCCAGCAGCTTGGATGAAAGGGTCGGGAAGGGCTACACCTTC. Full variable domain (outside the CDR3, taken from reference TRBV5-1 and TRBJ1-2): KAGVTQTPRYLIKTRGQQVTLSCSPISGHRSVSWYQQTPGQGLQFLFEYFSETQRNKGNFPGRFSGRQFSNSRSEMNVSTLELGDSALYLCASSLDERVGKGYTFGSGTRLTVV.

This clonotype was recorded at least ten times. The chain couples TRBV5-5 to TRBJ2-7; D is uncertain. V was pared by 4 bases and J by 2 bases, with 13 bases between. This CDR3 has 14 residues. Per the germline V gene, CDR1 is SGHKS and CDR2 is YYEKEE (reference sequence). The CDR3 nucleotides are TGTGCCAGCAGCCCGTGGACGTCTCCCTACGAGCAGTACTTC. It yields the protein CASSPWTSPYEQYF.

This clonotype was picked up many times. This chain links TRBV28 with TRBJ2-1; D is unclear. V lost 6 bases to trimming and J lost 6 bases, with 12 bases between them. The germline gives CDR1 MDHEN, CDR2 SYDVKM. This CDR3 region has 13 residues. For the CDR3, the DNA is TGTGCCAGCAGCCTCCCCAGCCTCAATGAGCAGTTCTTC. The encoded protein is CASSLPSLNEQFF.

This clonotype occurred many times. The CDR3 is CSARMPTRAQYF. The CDR3, as DNA: TGCAGTGCTAGAATGCCCACTCGGGCGCAGTATTTT. V gene TRBV20-1 combines with J gene TRBJ2-3; D is undetermined. This CDR3 contains 12 residues. Germline V lookup: CDR1 DFQATT, CDR2 SNEGSKA (reference sequence). Trimming cost V 2 bases and J 10 bases, with 13 bases left between them.

This clonotype was seen at least ten times. The chain has TRBV5-1 and TRBJ2-1, with 9 nucleotides matching TRBD2. CDR1 is SGHRS, CDR2 YFSETQ, per germline. The junction had 7 bases not matched to a gene; V was cut back by 4 bases and J by 5 bases. This CDR3 region has 15 residues. CDR3 in DNA: TGCGCCAGCAGCGTCCTAGCGGGGTCGAACAATGAGCAGTTCTTC. Translated: CASSVLAGSNNEQFF.

This clonotype has a handful of counts. It may be a read error: a sequence one base away is much more abundant. This rearrangement joins TRBV5-1 to TRBJ2-2, with D uncertain. Trimming removed 3 bases from V and 0 bases from J, with 6 bases in between. CDR3 length: 14 residues. Germline CDR1 and CDR2: SGHRS and YFSETQ. The CDR3 DNA reads as TGCGCCAGCAGCTGGGCGACGAACACCGGGGAGCTGTTTTTT. This sequence encodes CASSWATNTGELFF.

In this sample, this clonotype turned up many times. The chain employs TRBV6-5 and TRBJ1-4, with a weak D call TRBD1 (5 bases). The V end lost 5 bases, the J end lost 8 bases, and 12 bases lay between the germline ends. CDR3 size: 13 residues. CDR1 and CDR2 (germline): MNHEY, SVGAGI. This chain's CDR3 is CASSTGRREKLFF. The CDR3 DNA reads TGTGCCAGCAGTACGGGACGTCGCGAAAAACTGTTTTTT.

The table lists this clonotype with a few counts. The chain has TRBV12-3 or TRBV12-4 and TRBJ2-6; D ambiguous. The CDR3 spans 18 residues. The germline V and J ends were trimmed by 3 bases and 0 bases, with 15 bases remaining between them. The CDR3 is CASSFGQDESSGANVLTF. Here the CDR3 DNA reads TGTGCCAGCAGTTTTGGGCAGGACGAAAGCTCTGGGGCCAACGTCCTGACTTTC.

This clonotype was recorded at least ten times. The chain has TRBV2 and TRBJ2-5; a possible D gene is TRBD2 (5 bases). This CDR3 is 14 amino acids long. CDR1 and CDR2 from the germline V gene are SNHLY and FYNNEI. V lost 4 bases, J lost 7 bases, and 16 bases lay in between. This CDR3 is CASSVKLETPTQYF. CDR3 in DNA: TGTGCCAGCAGTGTAAAACTAGAGACGCCGACCCAGTACTTC. Drawing the rest from reference TRBV2 and TRBJ2-5, the complete variable domain is EPEVTQTPSHQVTQMGQEVILRCVPISNHLYFYWYRQILGQKVEFLVSFYNNEISEKSEIFDDQFSVERPDGSNFTLKIRSTKLEDSAMYFCASSVKLETPTQYFGPGTRLLVL.

There are many counts of this clonotype. The chain recombines TRBV3-1 with TRBJ2-3; the D is unclear. The V end lost 2 bases, the J end lost 3 bases, and 6 bases lay between the germline ends. Germline values: CDR1 LGHDT, CDR2 YNNKEL (reference sequence). The CDR3 length is 13 residues. The CDR3 loop reads CASSQTSTDTQYF. In DNA, the CDR3 is TGTGCCAGCAGCCAAACTTCGACAGATACGCAGTATTTT.

This clonotype was observed many times. The CDR3 protein is CASSLATTEAFF. As DNA, the CDR3 is TGTGCCAGCAGCCTCGCAACTACTGAAGCTTTCTTT. The chain uses TRBV5-5 and TRBJ1-1; D ambiguous. The CDR3 runs 12 residues. V was clipped by 4 bases and J by 5 bases, with 9 bases between them. The germline gives CDR1 SGHKS, CDR2 YYEKEE (reference sequence).

This clonotype was seen many times. The chain is built from TRBV6-5 and TRBJ2-7, with TRBD1 matching over 7 bases. The CDR3 loop spans 12 amino acids. From germline, CDR1 is MNHEY and CDR2 SVGAGI. V lost 11 bases, J lost 3 bases, and 7 bases stayed unmatched. The CDR3 loop is CAVRTGLYEQYF. The CDR3 DNA reads as TGTGCCGTTAGGACAGGTCTCTACGAGCAGTACTTC.

This clonotype was seen repeatedly, ten times or more. An end of the junction does not agree with germline; a read error may underlie this. The DNA for the CDR3 is TGCAGTGGGGTTATTCGTCTGGATCAGCCCCAGAATTTT. This translates into CSGVIRLDQPQNF. The chain carries TRBV20-1 and TRBJ1-5; D call uncertain. The CDR3 sequence is 13 residues long. Germline V gene data show CDR1 as DFQATT and CDR2 as SNEGSKA (reference sequence).

This clonotype has at least ten counts. The chain employs TRBV10-3 and TRBJ2-1; 7 positions agree with TRBD2. This CDR3 is 14 amino acids long. CDR1 and CDR2 from the germline V gene are ENHRY and SYGVKD. The trim removed 7 bases at V and 10 bases at J, leaving 13 bases unmatched. CDR3 sequence reads: CAITSGLREGEQFF. CDR3 nucleotides: TGTGCCATCACCTCGGGACTAAGGGAGGGGGAGCAGTTCTTC.

The gene calls are TRBV7-9 and TRBJ2-6; D is undetermined. Germline loops: CDR1 SEHNR, CDR2 FQNEAQ (reference sequence). The CDR3 sequence is 13 residues long. V was cut by 5 bases and J by 0 bases, with 2 bases left in between. CDR3 sequence reads: CASSPSGANVLTF. As DNA, the CDR3 is TGTGCCAGCAGCCCCTCTGGGGCCAACGTCCTGACTTTC.

This clonotype has ten or more counts. The genes are TRBV5-1 and TRBJ1-1; D call uncertain. Per the germline V gene, CDR1 is SGHRS and CDR2 is YFSETQ. CDR3 length equals 15 residues. Trimming cost V 1 base and J 6 bases, with 16 bases left between them. Written as DNA, the CDR3 is TGCGCCAGCAGCTTGTCCGCCGGGGTGGCGGCTGAAGCTTTCTTT. It encodes CASSLSAGVAAEAFF.

This clonotype was found many times. The rearrangement joins TRBV12-3 or TRBV12-4 to TRBJ2-1; D remains unclear. This CDR3 has 14 amino acids. Trimming shortened V by 0 bases and J by 6 bases, and 9 bases separated the two germline ends. The CDR3 DNA follows: TGTGCCAGCAGTTTAGCGGGTAGGGTCAATGAGCAGTTCTTC. It specifies CASSLAGRVNEQFF.

This clonotype was detected many times. The chain employs TRBV30 and TRBJ2-5, with D perhaps TRBD2 (6 bases). The V gene lost 3 bases and the J gene lost 4 bases, with 12 bases spanning the gap. Germline CDR1 GTSNPN, CDR2 SVGIG (reference sequence). The CDR3 runs 13 residues. In nucleotides, the CDR3 is TGTGCCTGGAGCAGGGTTAGCGGAGAGACCCAGTACTTC. It specifies CAWSRVSGETQYF.